These T cell receptor beta chains were read from a single sample in a study of preoperative IRX-2 immunotherapy in early breast cancer. Repertoires were generated with immunoSEQ multiplex PCR, while TCRdb's copy carries only in-frame clones and drops some. Among 35,000 to 45,000 clones, roughly 77% were seen once, and the ten largest hold over 1%. The source material was tumor tissue, sampled after IRX-2 immunotherapy. These receptors originate from a human donor with breast cancer. The CDR3 runs from the conserved cysteine through the conserved F or W. The D gene is left open where the match is weak. Expanded clones get a size class; other rows say once, few or many, or leave the size out.

length | J | size | V | D | DNA | CDR3
15 | TRBJ2-7 | - | TRBV28 | TRBD1 | TGTGCCAGCCGGGAAACCGGGACAGAACTGTACGAGCAGTACTTC | CASRETGTELYEQYF
15 | TRBJ2-5 | - | TRBV10-1 | TRBD2 | TGCGCCAGCAGTGAGGGGACTAGCGGGAAAGAGACCCAGTACTTC | CASSEGTSGKETQYF
15 | TRBJ2-1 | - | TRBV6-7 | - | TGTGCCAGCAGTTACAGGGGACCCTCCTACAATGAGCAGTTCTTC | CASSYRGPSYNEQFF
16 | TRBJ1-3 | - | TRBV6-8 | - | TGTGCCAGCAGTCCCACCCACAAGGGGGATGGAAACACCATATATTTT | CASSPTHKGDGNTIYF
15 | TRBJ2-2 | - | TRBV19 | TRBD2 | TGTGCCAGTAGTACGCTAGCGGGAGCGGCCGGGGAGCTGTTTTTT | CASSTLAGAAGELFF
21 | TRBJ2-2 | - | TRBV7-8 | TRBD2 | TGTGCCAGCAGCTTACCAAATGAGAGATATAATAGCGGGGGGTTCACCGGGGAGCTGTTTTTT | CASSLPNERYNSGGFTGELFF
15 | TRBJ1-1 | - | TRBV11-3 | - | TGTGCCAGCAGCTTAAATATTCGTGGGAACACTGAAGCTTTCTTT | CASSLNIRGNTEAFF
16 | TRBJ1-4 | - | TRBV19 | TRBD1 | TGTGCCAGTAGTATCGGGACAGGGGGTTTTAATGAAAAACTGTTTTTT | CASSIGTGGFNEKLFF
16 | TRBJ2-5 | - | TRBV6-1 | - | TGTGCCAGCAGTGAAGGGAAGGGGCTCGGGTGGGAGACCCAGTACTTC | CASSEGKGLGWETQYF
14 | TRBJ2-7 | - | TRBV11-3 | TRBD2 | TGTGCCAGCAGCTTAAGGACTAGCGGGGGCGAGCAGTACTTC | CASSLRTSGGEQYF
14 | TRBJ1-4 | few | TRBV11-3 | TRBD1 | TGTGCCAGCAGCTTGGGACAGCATAATGAAAAACTGTTTTTT | CASSLGQHNEKLFF
13 | TRBJ1-4 | - | TRBV19 | - | TGTGCCAGTAGTGTCCGGACAGCCCTAAAACTGTTTTTT | CASSVRTALKLFF
15 | TRBJ2-7 | few | TRBV11-3 | - | TGTGCCAGCACCCCCCCCGGGACCTGGCGCGACGAGCAGTACTTC | CASTPPGTWRDEQYF
14 | TRBJ2-2 | - | TRBV6-9 | - | TGTGCCAGCAGCGGGACTCGGAACACCGGGGAGCTGTTTTTT | CASSGTRNTGELFF
13 | TRBJ2-6 | - | TRBV7-1 | - | TGTGCCAGCAGCTTAGGACCGGCCAACGTCCTGACTTTC | CASSLGPANVLTF
15 | TRBJ2-2 | few | TRBV7-8 | - | TGTGCCAGCAGCTTGGTCCCCCAGCACACCGGGGAGCTGTTTTTT | CASSLVPQHTGELFF
17 | TRBJ2-6 | few | TRBV19 | - | TGTGCCAGTAGTATAGGGGCAGGGGGGTCTGGGGCCAACGTCCTGACTTTC | CASSIGAGGSGANVLTF
15 | TRBJ1-6 | - | TRBV6-8 | TRBD1 | TGTGCCAGCAGCCCTGGGGACAGGGATCATTCACCCCTCCACTTT | CASSPGDRDHSPLHF
14 | TRBJ2-5 | once | TRBV12-5 | - | TGTGCCAGCACGGGAGGACAGGGAACAGAGACCCAGTACTTC | CASTGGQGTETQYF
16 | TRBJ2-3 | - | TRBV7-4 | TRBD1 | TGTGCCAGCAGCTCAGGGTTTGGGACAGGGATAGATACGCAGTATTTT | CASSSGFGTGIDTQYF